The 18 T cell receptor beta chains reported below all come from one sample, sequenced in a study of neurological immune-mediated disorders. Time point in this sample: longitudinal time-point 1 (baseline). TCRdb ran MiXCR on the 5' RACE reads and lists one entry per CDR3 protein. The sample gives about 53,000 distinct CDR3 sequences, 9% to 10% of which show up once; 1.5% to 2% is in the top ten. Material for sequencing was PBMCs. These receptors all come from a woman aged 40 to 50 in good health.

This chain joins TRBV5-6 and TRBJ2-5; the match to TRBD1 covers 7 bases. CDR1 SGHDT and CDR2 YYEEEE come from the germline V gene. Trimming cost V 1 base and J 4 bases; bases outside gene matches: 13. CDR3 size: 17 residues. The CDR3 here is CASSLRVSTGKAETQYF. In DNA, the CDR3 is TGTGCCAGCAGCTTGAGGGTTTCGACAGGGAAGGCAGAGACCCAGTACTTC.

This clonotype was counted at least ten times. The junction does not match germline at one end; this may be a read error. The gene calls are TRBV5-1 and TRBJ2-3; 7 bases are shared with TRBD1. The CDR3 has 15 amino acids. Germline assignment: CDR1 SGHRS and CDR2 YFSETQ. CDR3 nucleotides: TGCGCCAGCAGATTGGGACAGCTTTACACAGATACGCAGTATTTT. Its protein product is CASRLGQLYTDTQYF.

This clonotype was picked up a small number of times. The genes are TRBV12-3 or TRBV12-4 and TRBJ2-2; 7 nucleotides align to TRBD2. J was trimmed by 4 bases and V by 7 bases; bases with no gene match: 6. This CDR3 has 14 amino acids. CDR3 nucleotides: TGTGCCAGCAACAGCGGGGCGAGCACCGGGGAGCTGTTTTTT. It is translated as CASNSGASTGELFF.

This clonotype came up many times. The chain uses TRBV6-1 and TRBJ2-2, with D hard to call. From germline, CDR1 is MNHNS and CDR2 SASEGT. The CDR3 is made up of 11 amino acids. Trimming stripped 8 bases from V and 4 bases from J, with 5 bases between. The CDR3 region is CASRITGELFF. The CDR3 DNA is TGTGCCAGCCGAATCACCGGGGAGCTGTTTTTT.

This clonotype was observed many times. This rearrangement joins TRBV20-1 to TRBJ2-5, with D maybe TRBD2 (5 bases). V was clipped by 3 bases and J by 0 bases, with 17 bases between them. The germline V gene has CDR1 DFQATT and CDR2 SNEGSKA (reference sequence). The CDR3 loop spans 16 amino acids. This CDR3 reads CSASTNGDWYQETQYF. The CDR3 DNA is TGCAGTGCTAGTACGAACGGGGATTGGTACCAAGAGACCCAGTACTTC.

The table lists this clonotype with many counts. The chain links TRBV27 to TRBJ1-5, with D hard to call. The germline V gene encodes CDR1 MNHEY and CDR2 SMNVEV (reference sequence). V was pared by 3 bases and J by 0 bases, with 15 bases between. The CDR3 is 17 amino acids. For the CDR3, the DNA is TGTGCCAGCAGTTTGGCCTCTGGTGGGGATAGCAATCAGCCCCAGCATTTT. It translates to CASSLASGGDSNQPQHF.

The V call is TRBV6-1, the J call TRBJ1-1; 10 bases map to TRBD1. The germline V gene encodes CDR1 MNHNS and CDR2 SASEGT. The V segment lost 4 bases and the J segment 10 bases; nucleotides outside the gene matches: 6. CDR3 length equals 13 residues. The CDR3 DNA sequence: TGTGCCAGCAGTGTGGGACAGGGGATGGGAGCTTTCTTT. This translates into CASSVGQGMGAFF.

This clonotype was seen many times. The rearrangement uses TRBV9 and TRBJ2-7; 7 nucleotides agree with TRBD1. There are 14 residues in the CDR3. Germline-derived CDR1 and CDR2 are SGDLS and YYNGEE. The junction had 5 bases not matched to a gene; V was cut back by 3 bases and J by 2 bases. The CDR3 protein is CASSEWDSTYEQYF. The CDR3 region has the DNA TGTGCCAGCAGCGAATGGGACAGCACCTACGAGCAGTACTTC.

This clonotype was seen at least ten times. The chain combines TRBV29-1 with TRBJ1-2; D might be TRBD1 (5 bases). CDR1 and CDR2 from the germline V gene are SQVTM and ANQGSEA. This CDR3 contains 13 residues. As DNA, the CDR3 is TGCACGGTGGCCGCGGGGGTTAACTATGGCTACACCTTC. Encoded protein: CTVAAGVNYGYTF.

This clonotype was recorded many times. The gene calls are TRBV5-1 and TRBJ1-5; D is uncertain. This CDR3 is built from 13 residues. Germline CDR1 SGHRS, CDR2 YFSETQ. The germline V and J ends were trimmed by 0 bases and 7 bases, with 8 bases remaining between them. CDR3 in amino acids: CASSLEPGQPQHF. Here the CDR3 DNA reads TGCGCCAGCAGCTTGGAACCGGGACAGCCCCAGCATTTT.

This clonotype was recorded many times. This chain joins TRBV3-1 and TRBJ2-7, with D possibly matching TRBD2 (6 bases). This CDR3 region has 15 residues. V was trimmed by 4 bases and J by 5 bases, leaving 18 bases between them. Germline V gene data show CDR1 as LGHDT and CDR2 as YNNKEL (reference sequence). The DNA for the CDR3 is TGTGCCAGCAGCCTGTTGTCCGGGAGAGAAAACGAGCAGTACTTC. Translating it yields CASSLLSGRENEQYF.

Comments on this clonotype: A single base separates this from a much larger clone, so it may be a read error. J is TRBJ2-3 and V is TRBV7-2; D is possibly TRBD2 (5 bases). The CDR3 has 16 residues. In germline, CDR1 is SGHTA, CDR2 FQGNSA. V was pared by 2 bases and J by 6 bases, with 18 bases between. As DNA, the CDR3 is TGTACCAGCAGCTTAACACGGGGATTTCAAGGGGATACGCAGTATTTT. Amino acid sequence: CTSSLTRGFQGDTQYF.

This clonotype was recorded many times. The J gene is TRBJ2-7, the V gene TRBV15; D gene uncertain. CDR3 length: 12 amino acids. Germline V gene sequence: CDR1 LNHNV, CDR2 YYDKDF (reference sequence). Deletions cut 1 base from V and 6 bases from J, with 7 bases between. DNA of the CDR3: TGTGCCACCAGCAGAGTTCGCGGCGAGCAGTACTTC. Protein sequence: CATSRVRGEQYF.

In this sample, this clonotype turned up many times. V is TRBV2 and J is TRBJ1-2; TRBD1 might be the D (5 bases). CDR3 size: 14 residues. Trimming shortened V by 5 bases and J by 2 bases, and 12 bases separated the two germline ends. Germline-derived CDR1 and CDR2 are SNHLY and FYNNEI. The CDR3 DNA reads as TGTGCCAGCAGTAGGGAGGGGAGCAACTATGGCTACACCTTC. It specifies CASSREGSNYGYTF.

At least ten counts were recorded for this clonotype. The chain couples TRBV12-3 or TRBV12-4 to TRBJ1-3; no clear D gene. The CDR3 consists of 13 residues. V was clipped by 6 bases and J by 0 bases, with 6 bases between them. CDR3 protein: CASRLTSGNTIYF. The CDR3 DNA reads TGTGCCAGCAGACTCACCTCTGGAAACACCATATATTTT.

This clonotype has a single count. A much larger clone is a single base away; this may be a read error. This sequence joins TRBV7-3 and TRBJ2-1, with D unresolved. CDR1 and CDR2 from the germline V gene are SGHTA and FQGTGA. The CDR3 loop spans 12 amino acids. The CDR3 here is CASSTPFDERFF. In DNA, the CDR3 is TGTGCCAGCAGCACCCCCTTCGATGAGCGGTTCTTC.

The chain joins TRBV11-2 to TRBJ2-3; D gene uncertain. Germline lookup yields CDR1 SGHAT and CDR2 FQNNGV. This CDR3 comprises 13 residues. Trimming took off 6 bases at V and 4 bases at J, with 11 bases between the two ends. The CDR3 here is CASRSIVPDTQYF. The CDR3 nucleotides are TGTGCCAGCAGGAGTATTGTCCCAGATACGCAGTATTTT.

Points on this clonotype: One junction end does not reproduce the germline sequence, and a read error may be involved. The CDR3 DNA reads as TGTGCTAGCAGCTCGACAGAACAGGCGGCCGATGGCACTGAAGCTTTCTTT. Protein: CASSSTEQAADGTEAFF. The chain employs TRBV7-7 and TRBJ1-1; tentatively, D is TRBD1 (5 bases). CDR1 and CDR2 (germline): SSHAT, FNYEAQ (reference sequence). This CDR3 spans 17 amino acids.